This TCR beta chain was documented in a study of blood T cell repertoires in COVID-19. Across the study: Sites in the United States, Italy and Spain provided acute and convalescent COVID-19 samples. Sources were T cells, B-cell-depleted T cells, or PBMCs; the material itself was cDNA or gDNA.

As originally analysed: Estimation of nucleated cell counts was performed using reference gene primer amplification. Sequenced by immunoSEQ multiplex PCR; TCRdb stores in-frame clones only, minus some. The DNA gave D and trimming, while V, J and clone size come from that table. The sample includes 55,000 to 75,000 clones, about 88% of them seen just once. CDR3 length: 18 amino acids. Sequences were obtained from peripheral blood. This receptor was identified in a human donor with active COVID-19. The donor label of this sample is uncertain. The J gene is TRBJ2-2, the V gene TRBV21-1; the listed D gene, TRBD2, was not tested against the DNA. TRBV21-1 is noted as a pseudogene. CDR3 loop: CASSKDRLECLNTGELFF. CDR3 nucleotide sequence: TGTGCCAGCAGCAAAGACCGACTAGAATGCTTGAACACCGGGGAGCTGTTTTTT.